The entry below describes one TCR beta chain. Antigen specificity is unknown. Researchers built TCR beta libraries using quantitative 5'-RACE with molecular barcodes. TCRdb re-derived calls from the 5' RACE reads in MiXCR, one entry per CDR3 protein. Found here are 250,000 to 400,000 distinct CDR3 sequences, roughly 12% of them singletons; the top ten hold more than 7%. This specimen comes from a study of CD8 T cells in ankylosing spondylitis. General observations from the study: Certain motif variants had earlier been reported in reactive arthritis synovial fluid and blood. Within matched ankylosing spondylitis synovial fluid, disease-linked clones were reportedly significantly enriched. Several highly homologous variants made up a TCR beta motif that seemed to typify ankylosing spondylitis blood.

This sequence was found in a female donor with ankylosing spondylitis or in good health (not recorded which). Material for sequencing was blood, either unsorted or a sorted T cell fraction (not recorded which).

The CDR3 sequence: CASSQSGIYEQYF. CDR3 sequence (DNA): TGTGCCAGCTCACAATCGGGAATCTACGAGCAGTACTTC. The J gene is TRBJ2-7, the V gene TRBV18; D possibly corresponds to TRBD2 (5 bases). This CDR3 is 13 amino acids long. Trimming removed 4 bases from V and 3 bases from J, with 10 bases in between. Germline CDR1 reads KGHSH; CDR2 reads LQKENI. Drawing the rest from reference TRBV18 and TRBJ2-7, the complete variable domain is NAGVMQNPRHLVRRRGQEARLRCSPMKGHSHVYWYRQLPEEGLKFMVYLQKENIIDESGMPKERFSAEFPKEGPSILRIQQVVRGDSAAYFCASSQSGIYEQYFGPGTRLTVT.